Sequencing of this T cell receptor (beta chain) was carried out in a study of siplizumab effects on memory and regulatory T cells (dated by TCRdb to the late 2010s). In terms of the full investigation: The study looked at the effect of siplizumab, an anti-CD2 antibody, on alloreactive T-cell subsets in allogeneic mixed lymphocyte reactions made from human PBMCs.

Libraries were built with the immunoSEQ multiplex PCR assay. Each sample had around 100,000 TCR templates assayed by the deep sequencing platform. Genomic DNA extracted from sorted T cells was used for TCRbeta CDR3 sequencing. In the original analysis: The R programming language was used for clonal analysis of TCRbeta CDR3 data. Comparing unstimulated samples against CFSE-low samples taken after the reaction was how alloreactive CD4+ and CD8+ clones were defined. Alloreactive CD4+ clones were assigned to regulatory or non-regulatory origin by matching sequences to sorted unstimulated Treg and non-Treg repertoires. TCRdb provides this immuneACCESS table in a form limited to in-frame rearrangements. Some clones are lacking; in checked studies, under half of them reflect an unresolved V gene, and why the rest are absent is not known. The D gene and trimming were derived from the DNA, and the V and J assignments and clone size from that table. Recorded for this sample are some 100,000 clones; around 90% of them occurred a single time. 0.55% to 0.85% of the sample rests with the top ten.

Comment on this clone: The antigen it binds to is not known. No base-level quality is on record; no much larger clone is a single base apart.

Study-level results and caveats: No functional confirmation was obtained for the suppressive function of proliferating Tregs from siplizumab cultures. The cumulative frequency of alloreactive sequences traceable to unstimulated CD4+ memory T cells was significantly reduced by siplizumab. Unstimulated naive T cells appeared more diverse than memory T cells, and naive cells seemed to contribute substantially to the alloresponse. A naive or memory phenotype could not be assigned to roughly 75-96% of proliferating CD4+ or CD8+ clones. Because sequences below about 10^-5 frequency were poorly captured, only a minor fraction of alloreactive clones could be mapped to unstimulated subsets. Among mappable alloreactive CD4+ clones, an average Treg-derived fraction of roughly 71% was observed with siplizumab, compared with more than 25% in control reactions.

V is trimmed back by 4 bases and J by 0 bases, and the junction contains 7 bases that no gene match accounts for. From the cysteine through the phenylalanine, the CDR3 covers 18 amino acids. Only CDR3 DNA is held: 54 bases, read in frame from base 1. CDR1 and CDR2, per the germline V gene, are KGHSH and LQKENI. Sorted unstimulated T cells and proliferating T cells recovered from mixed lymphocyte reactions underwent TCRbeta CDR3 sequencing. Fresh whole blood from 9 to 11 HLA-typed healthy donors was used to isolate PBMCs. To map where alloreactive clones came from, CD4+ regulatory T cells in the unstimulated state were FACS-sorted.

This receptor was obtained from a human donor in good health. Recombination linked TRBV18 to TRBJ2-6; TRBD1 lines up with 9 middle nucleotides. The source material was Tregs sorted from blood. The sequenced DNA is TGTGCCAGCTCACGATCGACAGGGGGAAGCTCTGGGGCCAACGTCCTGACTTTC. This codes for CASSRSTGGSSGANVLTF.